The clone carrying this TCR beta chain was seen once. The sample is drawn from a study of shared clonotypes between healthy human individuals. The study enrolled healthy HIV-negative adults without recent acute infections or vaccinations as donors. The unsorted samples took about 90 million PBMCs to get genomic DNA. The authors distributed each subset's genomic DNA evenly over several immunoSEQ plates. Replicate PCRs for unsorted PBMC used about 0.3 ug DNA (roughly 29,000 T cell genomes). Method: immunoSEQ multiplex PCR; TCRdb's copy keeps in-frame clones and lacks some. The sample comprises a few hundred thousand clones, about 80% of which are singletons, and approximately 12% rests with the top ten. The receptor's source is a woman in her 40s in good health. Some clones in this sample may be carry-over from other donors' samples. Sequenced sample: PBMCs.

For the CDR3, the DNA is TGTGCCAGCAGTTTAGCGGGAATGGATACGCAGTATTTT. Encoded protein: CASSLAGMDTQYF. The chain uses TRBV28 and TRBJ2-3; D might be TRBD2 (6 bases). Germline loops: CDR1 MDHEN, CDR2 SYDVKM. The CDR3 totals 13 residues. Trimming pared 2 bases from V and 6 bases from J, leaving 9 bases between. Filled out from reference TRBV28 and TRBJ2-3, the complete variable domain reads DVKVTQSSRYLVKRTGEKVFLECVQDMDHENMFWYRQDPGLGLRLIYFSYDVKMKEKGDIPEGYSVSREKKERFSLILESASTNQTSMYLCASSLAGMDTQYFGPGTRLTVL.